This T cell receptor beta chain was sequenced for a study of shared T cell receptors in the human thymus. Sequencing was performed with immunoSEQ multiplex PCR; in TCRdb, only in-frame clones are kept and a portion is missing. The table records 700,000 or so clones, approximately 85% of them present only once. This CDR3 contains 13 residues. V lost 10 bases, J lost 7 bases, and 14 bases lay in between. CDR1 MNHNY and CDR2 SVGAGI come from the germline V gene (reference sequence). The same data also went into a second study, on human thymus T cells. From that second work: Each of the donors was a healthy Finnish infant who was undergoing open corrective cardiac surgery for congenital heart defects. It was from resections taken during corrective heart surgery that the thymus tissue came. V and J gene usage appeared biased in thymic and blood repertoires. Thymic TCR repertoires of unrelated people reportedly overlapped highly.

This receptor was obtained from a girl less than two years old with a congenital heart defect. The V call is TRBV6-6, the J call TRBJ1-6, with D possibly TRBD1 on 5 matching bases. The specimen was thymocytes. CDR3 nucleotides: TGTGCCACCTCGGACAAAAACAATTCACCCCTCCACTTT. The encoded protein is CATSDKNNSPLHF.